Below, 8 T cell receptor beta chains from the same sample are listed, as sequenced in a study of blood T cell repertoires in COVID-19. The repertoire was sequenced with immunoSEQ multiplex PCR; TCRdb's copy has only in-frame clones and lacks some. The sample lists 400,000 to 500,000 clones, more than 70% occurring once. Specimen: PBMCs or T cells enriched from blood (not recorded which). These TCRs come from a woman between 18 and 30 years old who had been exposed to COVID-19.

CDR3 residues: CASGQYSTDTQYF. The CDR3 bases are TGCGCCAGCGGACAGTACAGCACAGATACGCAGTATTTT. This chain joins TRBV5-1 and TRBJ2-3; D perhaps matches TRBD1 (6 bases). The CDR3 has 13 amino acids. The V end lost 7 bases, the J end lost 0 bases, and 9 bases lay between the germline ends. CDR1 and CDR2 from the germline V gene are SGHRS and YFSETQ.

V usage is TRBV14 and J usage is TRBJ1-4; 10 positions match TRBD1. Germline V gene lookup returns CDR1 SGHDN and CDR2 FVKESK. The V gene end was trimmed by 4 bases and the J gene end by 3 bases; junction bases not matched to a gene: 5. This CDR3 spans 16 amino acids. CDR3 bases: TGTGCCAGCAGCCGTTACGGACAGGGGGCTAATGAAAAACTGTTTTTT. Its protein product is CASSRYGQGANEKLFF.

The V gene is TRBV5-6, the J gene TRBJ2-7; no definite D call. V was cut by 1 base and J by 3 bases, with 11 bases left in between. The CDR3 extends over 14 amino acids. The germline V gene has CDR1 SGHDT and CDR2 YYEEEE. CDR3 in amino acids: CASSLSVTFYEQYF. In DNA form, the CDR3 reads TGTGCCAGCAGCTTGAGCGTAACTTTCTACGAGCAGTACTTC.

This chain uses TRBV7-9 with TRBJ1-2, with TRBD1 as a possible D gene (5 bases). Germline CDR1 is SEHNR and CDR2 is FQNEAQ (reference sequence). CDR3 length: 13 amino acids. The V end was cut by 3 bases, the J end by 6 bases, with 11 bases between. CDR3 DNA sequence: TGTGCCAGCAGCTTGGGGCCCACCGATGGCTACACCTTC. Its translation: CASSLGPTDGYTF.

The chain combines TRBV18 with TRBJ1-1; a possible D gene is TRBD1 (6 bases). Germline V gives CDR1 KGHSH, CDR2 LQKENI. The CDR3 extends over 16 amino acids. Trimming removed 1 base from V and 4 bases from J, with 16 bases in between. CDR3 loop: CASSPLAGAAVTEAFF. CDR3 sequence (DNA): TGTGCCAGCTCACCACTCGCGGGGGCGGCGGTCACTGAAGCTTTCTTT.

This chain links TRBV9 with TRBJ1-2, with D tentatively TRBD1 (6 bases). This CDR3 has 12 amino acids. The germline V gene has CDR1 SGDLS and CDR2 YYNGEE. The V gene lost 4 bases and the J gene lost 8 bases, with 12 bases spanning the gap. The CDR3, as DNA: TGTGCCAGCAGCCTTCGGGACACCGGCTACACCTTC. Its translation: CASSLRDTGYTF.

The gene calls are TRBV23-1 and TRBJ1-6, with 11 bases identical to TRBD1. TRBV23-1 has ORF status, its function being uncertain. The ends lost 5 bases at V and 9 bases at J; junction bases unmatched: 3. The CDR3 length is 14 residues. CDR3 sequence reads: CASSGQGASSPLHF. In DNA form, the CDR3 reads TGCGCCAGCAGTGGACAGGGGGCGAGTTCACCCCTCCACTTT.

CDR3 bases: TGTGCCAGCAGCCAAGGGCCGGGGGATTCCTACGAGCAGTACTTC. Its protein is CASSQGPGDSYEQYF. The rearrangement joins TRBV4-2 to TRBJ2-7; D possibly corresponds to TRBD2 (6 bases). This CDR3 spans 15 amino acids. V lost 1 base and J 1 base, leaving 11 bases between the germline ends. Per germline, CDR1 LGHNA and CDR2 YNFKEQ.